This T cell receptor beta chain was identified during a study of T cell responses to AZD1222 COVID-19 vaccine. The CDR3 sequence is 14 residues long. The V end was cut by 1 base, the J end by 7 bases, with 13 bases between. Germline V CDR1 and CDR2: SGHTA, FQGNSA. Assay: immunoSEQ multiplex PCR; the TCRdb copy retains only in-frame clones and omits some. Found here are about 97,000 clones, roughly 80% of them singletons; the top ten hold more than 15%. The origin of this receptor is an adult in good health. This material consisted of peripheral blood, taken on day 0 of AZD1222 vaccination. The V gene is TRBV7-2, the J gene TRBJ1-2; D is perhaps TRBD1 (6 bases). CDR3: CASSLEPGDSGYTF. The DNA for the CDR3 is TGTGCCAGCAGCTTAGAGCCAGGGGATAGTGGCTACACCTTC.